The 3 T cell receptor beta chains below come from one sample, sequenced in a study of shared clonotypes between healthy human individuals. Libraries were prepared by immunoSEQ multiplex PCR; TCRdb keeps only in-frame clonotypes and omits some of them. Of around 980,000 clones listed, approximately 80% are singletons. The sequencing sample was made of memory CD4+ T cells from PBMCs. Subset defined: CD45RA-negative fraction. These receptors were obtained from a man aged 18 to 35 in good health. Some clones in this sample may be carry-over from other donors' samples.

CDR3 in amino acids: CASSSSGSFDEKLFF. The CDR3 DNA sequence: TGTGCCAGCAGTTCCTCGGGGTCCTTCGATGAAAAACTGTTTTTT. The chain is built from TRBV6-5 and TRBJ1-4; D remains ambiguous. The V and J ends lost 4 bases and 6 bases respectively, with 15 bases between them. The CDR3 is 15 amino acids. Per the germline V gene, CDR1 is MNHEY and CDR2 is SVGAGI.

V and J are TRBV28 and TRBJ1-4; TRBD1 is a possible D gene (6 bases). V was shortened by 7 bases and J by 8 bases, with 20 bases between the two germline ends. This CDR3 has 15 residues. From germline, CDR1 is MDHEN and CDR2 SYDVKM. CDR3 nucleotides: TGTGCCAGCACCGTCAGTATCGGTCAGGGGGAAAAACTGTTTTTT. Translating it yields CASTVSIGQGEKLFF.

This chain uses TRBV5-4 with TRBJ2-7, with D perhaps matching TRBD2 (6 bases). This CDR3 contains 15 residues. Trimming removed 4 bases from V and 1 base from J, with 15 bases in between. The germline CDR1 and CDR2 sequences are SGHNT and YYREEE (reference sequence). This chain's CDR3 is CASSPVGTASYEQYF. The CDR3 DNA follows: TGTGCCAGCAGCCCTGTAGGGACTGCGTCCTACGAGCAGTACTTC. The full variable domain, rest sourced from reference TRBV5-4 and TRBJ2-7, is ETGVTQSPTHLIKTRGQQVTLRCSSQSGHNTVSWYQQALGQGPQFIFQYYREEENGRGNFPPRFSGLQFPNYSSELNVNALELDDSALYLCASSPVGTASYEQYFGPGTRLTVT.